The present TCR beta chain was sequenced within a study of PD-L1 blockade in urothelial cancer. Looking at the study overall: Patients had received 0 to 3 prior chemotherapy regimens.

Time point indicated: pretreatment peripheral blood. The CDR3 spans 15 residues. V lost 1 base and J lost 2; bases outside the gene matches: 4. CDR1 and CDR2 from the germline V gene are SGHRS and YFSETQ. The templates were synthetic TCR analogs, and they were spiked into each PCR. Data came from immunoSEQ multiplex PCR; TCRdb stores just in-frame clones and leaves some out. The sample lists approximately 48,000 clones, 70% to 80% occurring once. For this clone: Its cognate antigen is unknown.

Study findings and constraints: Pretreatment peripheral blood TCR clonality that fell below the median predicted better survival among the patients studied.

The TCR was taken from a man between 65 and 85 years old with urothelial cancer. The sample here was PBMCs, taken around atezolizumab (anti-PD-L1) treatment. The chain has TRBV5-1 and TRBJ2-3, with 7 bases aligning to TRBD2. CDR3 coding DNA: TGCGCCAGCAGCTTGTCGGGAGGCCACACAGATACGCAGTATTTT. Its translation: CASSLSGGHTDTQYF.